The 18 T cell receptor beta chains presented below share a single source sample, sequenced in a study of shared clonotypes between healthy human individuals. Using immunoSEQ multiplex PCR, the repertoire was profiled, and TCRdb retains in-frame clones only, with some absent. The sample shows hundreds of thousands of clones, about 73% of them seen only once. The specimen was memory CD4+ T cells sorted from blood. As for subset: CD45RA-negative fraction. The receptor source for this set is a young man in good health.

The chain links TRBV7-2 to TRBJ2-3; perhaps TRBD1 as D (6 bases). The V and J ends lost 3 bases and 2 bases respectively, with 9 bases between them. Germline loops: CDR1 SGHTA, CDR2 FQGNSA. The CDR3 length is 14 residues. The CDR3 here is CASSLGAFTDTQYF. The CDR3 region has the DNA TGTGCCAGCAGCTTGGGGGCGTTCACAGATACGCAGTATTTT.

The chain recombines TRBV28 with TRBJ2-3; tentative D call: TRBD2 (5 bases). With 9 bases removed from V and 2 bases from J, the gap between germline ends came to 18 bases. CDR3 size: 15 residues. Germline CDR1 reads MDHEN; CDR2 reads SYDVKM. The CDR3 protein is CASTTPRDYTDTQYF. CDR3 DNA sequence: TGTGCCAGTACGACCCCCAGAGACTACACAGATACGCAGTATTTT.

With regard to this clone: The sample has other DNA sequences that encode this CDR3 too. The V call is TRBV9, the J call TRBJ2-5; no clear D gene. Between the trimmed V and J ends, which lost 0 bases and 1 base, there was a span of 4 bases. CDR3 length: 13 amino acids. The germline V gene has CDR1 SGDLS and CDR2 YYNGEE. DNA of the CDR3: TGTGCCAGCAGCGTAGCAAGCCAAGAGACCCAGTACTTC. Its translation is CASSVASQETQYF. Supplemented by reference TRBV9 and TRBJ2-5, the full variable domain reads DSGVTQTPKHLITATGQRVTLRCSPRSGDLSVYWYQQSLDQGLQFLIQYYNGEERAKGNILERFSAQQFPDLHSELNLSSLELGDSALYFCASSVASQETQYFGPGTRLLVL.

The chain recombines TRBV2 with TRBJ2-1; D is ambiguous. The CDR3 has 15 amino acids. V gave up 2 bases and J gave up 6 bases, with 14 bases separating them. Germline loops: CDR1 SNHLY, CDR2 FYNNEI. CDR3 protein: CASSESGLEGNEQFF. The CDR3 nucleotides read TGTGCCAGCAGTGAAAGTGGGCTAGAAGGCAATGAGCAGTTCTTC.

Only one count was recorded for this clone. V usage is TRBV27 and J usage is TRBJ2-7, with D possibly matching TRBD1 (6 bases). V lost 3 bases to trimming and J lost 6 bases, with 15 bases between them. The CDR3 spans 14 residues. Germline values: CDR1 MNHEY, CDR2 SMNVEV (reference sequence). The CDR3 region is CASSLTFLGAEQYF. Written as DNA, the CDR3 is TGTGCCAGCAGTTTGACATTTTTGGGGGCCGAGCAGTACTTC.

The V gene is TRBV19, the J gene TRBJ1-4; 8 bases align to TRBD1. Germline values: CDR1 LNHDA, CDR2 SQIVND (reference sequence). This CDR3 has 15 amino acids. V gave up 4 bases and J gave up 7 bases; unmatched junction bases: 8. The CDR3 protein is CASSKQGARIEKLFF. CDR3 DNA sequence: TGTGCCAGTAGTAAGCAGGGGGCGCGGATTGAAAAACTGTTTTTT.

The chain combines TRBV18 with TRBJ2-5; tentatively, D is TRBD2 (5 bases). V was clipped by 2 bases and J by 1 base, with 8 bases between them. The CDR3 length is 14 residues. From germline, CDR1 is KGHSH and CDR2 LQKENI. The CDR3 here is CASSPGSAQETQYF. Written as DNA, the CDR3 is TGTGCCAGCTCACCAGGGAGCGCCCAAGAGACCCAGTACTTC.

The V call is TRBV6-5, the J call TRBJ2-5, with D maybe TRBD2 (6 bases). V shed 6 bases and J shed 5 bases, with 16 bases lying between them. This CDR3 comprises 14 residues. Germline V lookup: CDR1 MNHEY, CDR2 SVGAGI. The CDR3 sequence is CASSRLDTLETQYF. The CDR3 nucleotides are TGTGCCAGCAGCCGACTAGACACATTGGAGACCCAGTACTTC.

This clone came up a few times. Within the sample, other DNA sequences also encode this same CDR3. The rearrangement links TRBV7-9 to TRBJ1-1; D ambiguous. Germline CDR1 and CDR2: SEHNR and FQNEAQ (reference sequence). Trimming shortened V by 2 bases and J by 2 bases, and 6 bases separated the two germline ends. The length of the CDR3 is 13 residues. The CDR3 here is CASSLTPNTEAFF. The CDR3 DNA follows: TGTGCCAGCAGCTTAACCCCTAACACTGAAGCTTTCTTT.

The chain has TRBV7-9 and TRBJ2-2; D is uncertain. The V gene lost 4 bases and the J gene lost 4 bases, with 7 bases spanning the gap. The CDR3 extends over 13 amino acids. The germline V gene encodes CDR1 SEHNR and CDR2 FQNEAQ (reference sequence). CDR3 nucleotide sequence: TGTGCCAGCAGCTCGGTTATCACCGGGGAGCTGTTTTTT. Translating gives CASSSVITGELFF.

The chain recombines TRBV18 with TRBJ2-5; 9 bases align to TRBD2. This CDR3 is built from 16 residues. V was clipped by 6 bases and J by 2 bases; unmatched bases: 10. The germline V gene has CDR1 KGHSH and CDR2 LQKENI. Here the CDR3 reads CASSPLRSGRQETQYF. CDR3 sequence (DNA): TGTGCCAGCTCTCCGTTAAGGAGCGGGAGGCAAGAGACCCAGTACTTC.

The J gene is TRBJ2-5, the V gene TRBV18; D is unresolved. V was cut by 6 bases and J by 0 bases, with 8 bases left in between. The CDR3 is 13 residues long. Germline V gene lookup returns CDR1 KGHSH and CDR2 LQKENI. The CDR3: CASSQRHQETQYF. CDR3 nucleotides: TGTGCCAGCTCCCAGCGTCACCAAGAGACCCAGTACTTC.

The chain employs TRBV23-1 and TRBJ1-4, with D uncertain. TRBV23-1 is reported as an ORF; its role is uncertain. The CDR3 extends over 19 amino acids. V shed 2 bases and J shed 0 bases, with 19 bases lying between them. The CDR3 here is CASSQGQSGGIATNEKLFF. CDR3 nucleotides: TGCGCCAGCAGTCAAGGGCAGTCTGGTGGGATTGCAACTAATGAAAAACTGTTTTTT.

Of note for this clone: A much bigger clone sits one base away, suggesting this may be a read error. Other nucleotide sequences from this sample produce the same CDR3. This sequence joins TRBV9 and TRBJ2-7; TRBD1 aligns across 9 bases. The CDR3 totals 15 residues. CDR1 SGDLS and CDR2 YYNGEE come from the germline V gene. With V trimmed by 0 bases and J by 5 bases, 6 bases remained unmatched. The CDR3 DNA reads as TGTGCCAGCAGCGTAGGGTGGGACAGGGCCCACGAGCAGTACTTC. Its translation: CASSVGWDRAHEQYF.

The chain is built from TRBV5-4 and TRBJ2-4, with D possibly matching TRBD2 (6 bases). Germline assignment: CDR1 SGHNT and CDR2 YYREEE (reference sequence). The CDR3 has 15 residues. V lost 0 bases and J lost 6, with 13 bases in between. CDR3 sequence reads: CASSLAGVGGNIQYF. Here the CDR3 DNA reads TGTGCCAGCAGCTTGGCGGGGGTCGGGGGAAACATTCAGTACTTC.

This chain connects TRBV30 to TRBJ2-5, with TRBD2 matching over 8 bases. This CDR3 comprises 15 residues. CDR1 is GTSNPN and CDR2 is SVGIG in the germline V gene (reference sequence). The V gene end was trimmed by 2 bases and the J gene end by 5 bases; junction bases not matched to a gene: 10. Here the CDR3 reads CAWSPSAGVGETQYF. CDR3 nucleotide sequence: TGTGCCTGGAGTCCTTCAGCGGGAGTTGGGGAGACCCAGTACTTC. Together with reference TRBV30 and TRBJ2-5, the CDR3 gives the full variable domain: SQTIHQWPATLVQPVGSPLSLECTVEGTSNPNLYWYRQAAGRGLQLLFYSVGIGQISSEVPQNLSASRPQDRQFILSSKKLLLSDSGFYLCAWSPSAGVGETQYFGPGTRLLVL.

This clone was counted between two and nine times. The rearrangement links TRBV5-6 to TRBJ1-1; D not resolved. Germline V gene lookup returns CDR1 SGHDT and CDR2 YYEEEE. This CDR3 spans 14 amino acids. The V and J ends lost 5 bases and 1 base respectively, with 12 bases between them. The CDR3 loop reads CASSKWVRNTEAFF. Written as DNA, the CDR3 is TGTGCCAGCAGTAAGTGGGTTCGGAACACTGAAGCTTTCTTT. The full variable domain, rest sourced from reference TRBV5-6 and TRBJ1-1, is DAGVTQSPTHLIKTRGQQVTLRCSPKSGHDTVSWYQQALGQGPQFIFQYYEEEERQRGNFPDRFSGHQFPNYSSELNVNALLLGDSALYLCASSKWVRNTEAFFGQGTRLTVV.

V is TRBV5-1 and J is TRBJ1-5; unclear D gene. This CDR3 is 16 amino acids long. Germline V gives CDR1 SGHRS, CDR2 YFSETQ. V lost 0 bases and J lost 9, with 19 bases in between. The chain's CDR3 is CASSLGPSTDKAPQHF. CDR3 sequence (DNA): TGCGCCAGCAGCTTGGGACCTTCGACGGATAAGGCGCCCCAGCATTTT.